Each of the 4 T cell receptor beta chains below was sequenced from the same sample in a study of OX40 agonist ivuxolimab in advanced cancers. Data came from immunoSEQ multiplex PCR; TCRdb stores just in-frame clones and leaves some out. Counted here are about 82,000 clones, about 86% occurring once; the ten biggest clones make up 6.5%. This material consisted of CD4+ or CD8+ T cells sorted from blood, taken in a trial of the OX40 agonist ivuxolimab. All receptors come from an adult with an advanced solid tumor such as melanoma, head and neck, liver or kidney cancer.

This chain uses TRBV2 with TRBJ2-7; 10 bases map to TRBD1. Germline loops: CDR1 SNHLY, CDR2 FYNNEI. V was pared by 9 bases and J by 4 bases, with 6 bases of the junction left unmatched. There are 13 residues in the CDR3. The DNA of the CDR3 is TGTGCCAGTAGAGGGACAGGGGTTTACGAGCAGTACTTC. It codes for CASRGTGVYEQYF.

CDR3 loop: CASSSAWEQFF. The CDR3 nucleotides read TGTGCCAGCAGCTCAGCTTGGGAGCAGTTCTTC. The chain employs TRBV7-2 and TRBJ2-1, with no clear D. Between the trimmed V and J ends, which lost 4 bases and 10 bases, there was a span of 8 bases. In germline, CDR1 is SGHTA, CDR2 FQGNSA. CDR3 length: 11 amino acids.

The genes are TRBV27 and TRBJ1-2; 9 bases line up with TRBD1. The length of the CDR3 is 13 residues. V dropped 6 bases and J dropped 7; count of bases not matched to a gene: 6. Germline V CDR1 and CDR2: MNHEY, SMNVEV (reference sequence). The CDR3: CASRPTGGSGYTF. Here the CDR3 DNA reads TGTGCCAGCAGGCCTACAGGGGGCAGTGGCTACACCTTC.

The chain is built from TRBV2 and TRBJ1-6; D uncertain. Germline CDR1 SNHLY, CDR2 FYNNEI. The length of the CDR3 is 16 residues. Trimming took 6 bases from V and 3 from J, leaving 15 bases between them. This CDR3 reads CASRPDLTDYNSPLHF. CDR3 coding DNA: TGTGCCAGCAGACCTGACCTGACCGACTATAATTCACCCCTCCACTTT.